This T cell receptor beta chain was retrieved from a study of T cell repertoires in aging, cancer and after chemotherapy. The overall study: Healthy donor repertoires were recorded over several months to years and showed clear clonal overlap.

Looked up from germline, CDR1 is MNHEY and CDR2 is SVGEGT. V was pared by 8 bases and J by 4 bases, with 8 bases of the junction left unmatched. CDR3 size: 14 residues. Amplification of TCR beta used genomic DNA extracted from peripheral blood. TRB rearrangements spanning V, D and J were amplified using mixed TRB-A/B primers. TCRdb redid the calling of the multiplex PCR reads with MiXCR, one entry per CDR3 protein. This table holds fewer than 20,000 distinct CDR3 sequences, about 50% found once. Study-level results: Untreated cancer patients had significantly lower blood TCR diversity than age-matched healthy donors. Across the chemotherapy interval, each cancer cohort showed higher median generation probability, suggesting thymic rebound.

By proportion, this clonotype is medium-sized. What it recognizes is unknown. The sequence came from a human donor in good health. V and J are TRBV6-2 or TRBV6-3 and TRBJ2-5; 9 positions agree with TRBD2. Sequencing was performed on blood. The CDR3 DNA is TGTGCCAGCTGCGCGGGAGGGAATGTAGAGACCCAGTACTTC. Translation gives CASCAGGNVETQYF.